This T cell receptor (beta chain) is from a study of cytomegalovirus exposure and HLA in healthy donors. Overall study results and limits: A later analysis reportedly found fewer N-insertions in an Asian-associated ancestry cluster than the approximately 660-donor mean.

Vbeta (60) and Jbeta (13) primers were used in the PCR. Profiling relied on immunoSEQ multiplex PCR, and the TCRdb table lists in-frame clones only, not all of them. This sample yields approximately 190,000 clones, of which around 82% are seen a single time; 1.7% belongs to the top ten. The V end lost 0 bases, the J end lost 5 bases, and 13 bases lay between the germline ends. CDR3 size: 15 residues. Looked up from germline, CDR1 is MNHEY and CDR2 is SMNVEV (reference sequence). These donors counted as nominally healthy when sampled, but unrecorded immune exposures were likely. For this clone: No antigen is known for it.

The chain joins TRBV27 to TRBJ1-1, with a weak D call TRBD1 (5 bases). Sequenced material: PBMCs. This receptor was taken from a man aged 35-49 years in good health and CMV-seropositive. The CDR3 region is CASSLSAQGWTEAFF. The CDR3 DNA is TGTGCCAGCAGTTTATCGGCCCAGGGCTGGACTGAAGCTTTCTTT.